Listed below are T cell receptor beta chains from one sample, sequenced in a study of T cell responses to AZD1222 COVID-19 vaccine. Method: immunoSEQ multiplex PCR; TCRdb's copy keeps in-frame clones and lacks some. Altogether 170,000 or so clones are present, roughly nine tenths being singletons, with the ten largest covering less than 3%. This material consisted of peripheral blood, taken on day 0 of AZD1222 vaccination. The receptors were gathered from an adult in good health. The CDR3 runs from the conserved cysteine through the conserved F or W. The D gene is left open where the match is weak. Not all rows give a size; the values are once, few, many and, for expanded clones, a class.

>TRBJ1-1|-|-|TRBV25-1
CASSEGQGKAFF
TGTGCCAGCAGTGAAGGGCAGGGCAAAGCTTTCTTT
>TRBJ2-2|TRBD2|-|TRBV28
CASSYPSGSGAGELFF
TGTGCCAGCAGTTACCCTAGCGGGAGCGGGGCCGGGGAGCTGTTTTTT
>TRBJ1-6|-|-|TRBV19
CASSVANNSPLHF
TGTGCCAGTAGCGTGGCTAATAATTCACCCCTCCACTTT
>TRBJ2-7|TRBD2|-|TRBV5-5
CASSPTGTRSYEQYF
TGTGCCAGCAGCCCCACAGGGACTAGGTCGTACGAGCAGTACTTC
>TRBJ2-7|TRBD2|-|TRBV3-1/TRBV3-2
CASSGPSGSSYEQYF
TGTGCCAGCAGCGGACCTAGCGGGAGCTCCTACGAGCAGTACTTC
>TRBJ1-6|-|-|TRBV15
CATSRDTSNSPLHF
TGTGCCACCAGCAGGGACACTAGTAATTCACCCCTCCACTTT
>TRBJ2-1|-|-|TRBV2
CASRQQGRSSYNEQFF
TGTGCCAGCAGGCAACAGGGAAGGAGCTCCTACAATGAGCAGTTCTTC
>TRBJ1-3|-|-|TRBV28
CASGTSGAGNTIYF
TGTGCCAGCGGTACCTCGGGGGCTGGAAACACCATATATTTT
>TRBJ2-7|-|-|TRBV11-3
CASSLGRAYEQYF
TGTGCCAGCAGCTTAGGGAGGGCCTACGAGCAGTACTTC
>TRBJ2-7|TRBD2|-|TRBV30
CAWSLPTSASYEQYF
TGTGCCTGGAGTCTTCCGACTAGCGCATCCTACGAGCAGTACTTC
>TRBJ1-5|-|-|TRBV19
CASSIAGGGDQPQHF
TGTGCCAGTAGTATAGCTGGAGGGGGGGATCAGCCCCAGCATTTT
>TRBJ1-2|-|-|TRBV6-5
CASSSTRGNGYTF
TGTGCCAGCAGTTCAACGAGGGGGAATGGCTACACCTTC
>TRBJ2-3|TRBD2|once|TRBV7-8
CASSLERRELTDTQYF
TGTGCCAGCAGCTTAGAGAGGCGGGAGTTGACAGATACGCAGTATTTT
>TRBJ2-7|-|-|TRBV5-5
CASSLSAGSHEQYF
TGTGCCAGCAGCTTGTCCGCAGGGAGCCACGAGCAGTACTTC
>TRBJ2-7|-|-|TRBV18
CASSPPGSNTYEQYF
TGTGCCAGCTCACCACCGGGGAGTAACACGTACGAGCAGTACTTC
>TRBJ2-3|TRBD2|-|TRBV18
CASSLAGGQHTQYF
TGTGCCAGCTCACTAGCGGGAGGGCAGCATACGCAGTATTTT
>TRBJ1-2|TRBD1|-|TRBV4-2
CASSQVGQGDGYTF
TGTGCCAGCAGCCAAGTAGGACAGGGCGATGGCTACACCTTC
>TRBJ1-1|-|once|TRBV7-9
CASSEHPNTEAFF
TGTGCCAGCAGCGAACACCCGAACACTGAAGCTTTCTTT
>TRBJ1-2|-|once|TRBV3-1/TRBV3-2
CASSQGGGGRSYGYTF
TGTGCCAGCAGCCAAGGCGGAGGAGGTAGAAGCTATGGCTACACCTTC
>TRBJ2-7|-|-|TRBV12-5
CASGPAGHGSSYEQYF
TGTGCTAGTGGCCCGGCGGGGCACGGAAGCTCCTACGAGCAGTACTTC
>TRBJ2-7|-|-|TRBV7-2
CASSNRDYNYEQYF
TGTGCCAGCAGTAACAGGGACTACAACTACGAGCAGTACTTC
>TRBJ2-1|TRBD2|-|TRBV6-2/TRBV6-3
CASSYGTSGPLNEQFF
TGTGCCAGCAGTTACGGGACTAGCGGCCCCTTAAATGAGCAGTTCTTC
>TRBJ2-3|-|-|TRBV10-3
CAISEPIAASTDTQYF
TGTGCCATCAGTGAGCCGATAGCGGCTAGCACAGATACGCAGTATTTT
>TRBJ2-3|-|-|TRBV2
CASNGFSTDTQYF
TGTGCCAGCAACGGGTTTAGCACAGATACGCAGTATTTT
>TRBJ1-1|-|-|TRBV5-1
CASSLWGFGEAFF
TGCGCCAGCAGCTTGTGGGGCTTTGGTGAAGCTTTCTTT
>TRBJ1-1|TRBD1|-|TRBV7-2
CASIVDRGLEAFF
TGTGCCAGCATCGTGGACAGGGGGCTGGAGGCTTTCTTT
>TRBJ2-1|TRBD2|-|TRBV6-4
CASSKFGTSGYNEQFF
TGTGCCAGCAGTAAATTTGGGACTAGCGGCTACAATGAGCAGTTCTTC
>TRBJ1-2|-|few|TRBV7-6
CASSPRTLSSYGYTF
TGTGCCAGCAGCCCAAGGACCCTAAGTTCCTATGGCTACACCTTC
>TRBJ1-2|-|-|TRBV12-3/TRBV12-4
CASRVGANYGYTF
TGTGCCAGCAGGGTGGGGGCTAACTATGGCTACACCTTC
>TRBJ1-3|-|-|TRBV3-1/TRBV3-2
CASSQPAVSGNTIYF
TGTGCCAGCAGCCAACCGGCAGTCTCTGGAAACACCATATATTTT
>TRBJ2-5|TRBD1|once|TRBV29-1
CSVEDLTRGQEETQYF
TGCAGCGTTGAAGATCTTACAAGGGGGCAAGAGGAGACCCAGTACTTC
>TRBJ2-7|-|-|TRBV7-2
CASSTSRGSYEQYF
TGTGCCAGCAGCACTAGCAGGGGCTCCTACGAGCAGTACTTC
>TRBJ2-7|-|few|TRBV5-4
CASSLFRGRASEQYF
TGTGCCAGCAGCTTGTTCCGCGGTAGAGCTAGCGAGCAGTACTTC
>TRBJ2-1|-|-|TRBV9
CASSEEEGRNEQFF
TGTGCCAGCAGCGAGGAAGAGGGCCGTAATGAGCAGTTCTTC
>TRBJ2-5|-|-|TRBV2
CASLQGGETQYF
TGTGCCAGCCTTCAGGGGGGGGAGACCCAGTACTTC
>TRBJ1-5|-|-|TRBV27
CASAVAALSNQPQHF
TGTGCCTCGGCTGTGGCAGCTCTCAGCAATCAGCCCCAGCATTTT
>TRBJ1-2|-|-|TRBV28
CASSQGYGYTF
TGTGCCAGCAGTCAGGGCTATGGCTACACCTTC
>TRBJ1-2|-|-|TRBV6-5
CASSPGFGYTF
TGTGCCAGCAGTCCGGGGTTTGGCTACACCTTC
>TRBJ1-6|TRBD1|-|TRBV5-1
CASSGAGTASPLHF
TGCGCCAGCAGCGGCGCCGGGACAGCTTCACCCCTCCACTTT
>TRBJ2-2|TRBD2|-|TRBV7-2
CAISLIPGLAGELFF
TGTGCCATTTCACTCATACCTGGACTAGCCGGGGAGCTGTTTTTT
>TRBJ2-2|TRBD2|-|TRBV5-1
CASSLTSGRTGELFF
TGCGCCAGCAGCTTGACTAGCGGGAGAACCGGGGAGCTGTTTTTT
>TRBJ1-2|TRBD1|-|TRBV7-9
CASSFRDRGQGYTF
TGTGCCAGCAGCTTCCGGGACAGGGGACAAGGCTACACCTTC
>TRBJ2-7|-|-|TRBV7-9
CASSLSNEQYF
TGTGCCAGCAGCTTATCGAACGAGCAGTACTTC
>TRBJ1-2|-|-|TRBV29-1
CSVDGGSPIANYGYTF
TGCAGCGTTGATGGCGGGAGCCCAATAGCTAACTATGGCTACACCTTC
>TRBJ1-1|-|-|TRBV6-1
CASSELSWALNTEAFF
TGTGCCAGCAGTGAACTTAGTTGGGCCCTGAACACTGAAGCTTTCTTT
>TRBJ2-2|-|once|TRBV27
CASTLQGTGELFF
TGTGCCAGCACCCTCCAGGGAACCGGGGAGCTGTTTTTT
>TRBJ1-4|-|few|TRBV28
CASSLGGANNEKLFF
TGTGCCAGCAGTTTAGGGGGGGCTAATAATGAAAAACTGTTTTTT
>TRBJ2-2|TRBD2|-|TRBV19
CASGGGPTDSGELFF
TGTGCCAGTGGCGGGGGGCCGACGGATTCCGGGGAGCTGTTTTTT
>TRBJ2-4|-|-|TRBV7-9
CASSLGSFGTRKNIQYF
TGTGCCAGCAGCTTAGGCTCTTTCGGGACCAGGAAAAACATTCAGTACTTC
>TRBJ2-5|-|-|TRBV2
CASSGPTSGVQETQYF
TGTGCCAGCAGTGGTCCAACGTCAGGTGTCCAAGAGACCCAGTACTTC
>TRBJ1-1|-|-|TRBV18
CASSPSRGNTEAFF
TGTGCCAGCTCACCCTCTAGGGGGAACACTGAAGCTTTCTTT
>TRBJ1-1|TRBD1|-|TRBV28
CASSPGTANTEAFF
TGTGCCAGCAGTCCCGGGACAGCGAACACTGAAGCTTTCTTT
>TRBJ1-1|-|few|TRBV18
CASSPPIRGGSTEAFF
TGTGCCAGCTCACCACCGATAAGGGGCGGGAGCACTGAAGCTTTCTTT
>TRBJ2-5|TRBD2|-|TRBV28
CASTPAGTSGEETQYF
TGTGCCAGCACCCCGGCCGGGACTAGCGGGGAAGAGACCCAGTACTTC
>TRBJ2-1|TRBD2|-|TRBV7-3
CASSLLAGEYEQFF
TGTGCCAGCAGCTTGCTAGCGGGAGAGTATGAGCAGTTCTTC